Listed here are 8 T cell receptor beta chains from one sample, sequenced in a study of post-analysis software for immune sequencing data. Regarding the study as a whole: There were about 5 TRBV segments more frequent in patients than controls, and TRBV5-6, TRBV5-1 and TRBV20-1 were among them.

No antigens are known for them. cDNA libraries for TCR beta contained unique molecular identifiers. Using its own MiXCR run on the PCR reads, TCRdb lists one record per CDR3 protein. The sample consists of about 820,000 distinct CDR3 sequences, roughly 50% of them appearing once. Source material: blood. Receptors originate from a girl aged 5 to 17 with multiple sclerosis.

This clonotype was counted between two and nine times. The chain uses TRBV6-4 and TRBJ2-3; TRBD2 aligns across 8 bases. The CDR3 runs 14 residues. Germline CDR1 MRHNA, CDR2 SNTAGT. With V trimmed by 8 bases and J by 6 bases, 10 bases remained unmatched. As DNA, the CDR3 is TGTGCCAGCCGAACGGGACTAGACTCGGATACGCAGTATTTT. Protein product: CASRTGLDSDTQYF.

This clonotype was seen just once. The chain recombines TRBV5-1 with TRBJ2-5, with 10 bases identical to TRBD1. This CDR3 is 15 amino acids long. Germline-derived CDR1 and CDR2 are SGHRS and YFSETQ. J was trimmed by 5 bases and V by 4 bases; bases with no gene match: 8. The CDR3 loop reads CASSVGTGEEETQYF. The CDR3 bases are TGCGCCAGCAGCGTGGGGACAGGGGAAGAGGAGACCCAGTACTTC.

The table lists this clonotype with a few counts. The CDR3 region has the DNA TGCGCCGGCTCAAGACTAGCGGGATCCCCTGCCTACGAGCAGTACTTC. As protein: CAGSRLAGSPAYEQYF. V and J are TRBV10-1 and TRBJ2-7; TRBD2 aligns across 11 bases. The CDR3 is made up of 16 amino acids. V was pared by 11 bases and J by 2 bases, with 14 bases of the junction left unmatched. The germline V gene has CDR1 WNHNN and CDR2 SYGVQD (reference sequence).

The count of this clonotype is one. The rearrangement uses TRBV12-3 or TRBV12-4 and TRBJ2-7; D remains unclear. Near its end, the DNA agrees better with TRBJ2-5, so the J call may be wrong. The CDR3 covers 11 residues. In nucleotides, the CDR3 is TGTGCCAGCGTGGGGTGGGGGACCCAGTACTTC. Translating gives CASVGWGTQYF.

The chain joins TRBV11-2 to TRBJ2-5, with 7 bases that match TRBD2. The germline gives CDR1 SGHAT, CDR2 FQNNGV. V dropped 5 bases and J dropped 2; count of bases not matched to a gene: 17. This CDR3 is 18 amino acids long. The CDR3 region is CASSPGGVRPRGQETQYF. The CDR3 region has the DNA TGTGCCAGCAGCCCGGGGGGAGTTCGTCCGCGGGGACAAGAGACCCAGTACTTC.

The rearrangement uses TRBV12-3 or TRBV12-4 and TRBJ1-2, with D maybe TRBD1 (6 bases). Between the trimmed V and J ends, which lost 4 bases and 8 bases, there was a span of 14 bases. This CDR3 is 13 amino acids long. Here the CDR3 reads CASSSQGRGGYTF. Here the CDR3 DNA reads TGTGCCAGCAGTTCACAGGGCCGGGGGGGCTACACCTTC.

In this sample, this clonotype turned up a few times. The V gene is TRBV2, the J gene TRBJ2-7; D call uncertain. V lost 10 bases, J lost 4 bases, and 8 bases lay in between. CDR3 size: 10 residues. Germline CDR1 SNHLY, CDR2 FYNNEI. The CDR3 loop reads CATQDYEQYF. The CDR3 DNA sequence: TGTGCCACCCAGGATTACGAGCAGTACTTC.

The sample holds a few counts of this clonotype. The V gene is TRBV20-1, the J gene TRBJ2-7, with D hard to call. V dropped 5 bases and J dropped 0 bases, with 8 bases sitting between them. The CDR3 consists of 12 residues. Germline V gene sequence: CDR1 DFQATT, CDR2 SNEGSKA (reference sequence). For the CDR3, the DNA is TGCAGTGCTCGGAGCGACTCCTACGAGCAGTACTTC. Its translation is CSARSDSYEQYF.